This TCR beta chain stems from a study of breast tumors, draining lymph nodes, adjacent tissues. Germline lookup yields CDR1 SGHTA and CDR2 FQGNSA. The CDR3 extends over 16 amino acids. Trimming pared 5 bases from V and 2 bases from J, leaving 19 bases between. Study-wide findings and caveats: Tumor repertoires ranked between lymph nodes and nontumor tissue in diversity, with V and J gene preferences. Tumor and nontumor repertoires were significantly more similar in luminal-like than in basal-like breast cancer.

This clonotype was found many times. As yet, its antigen is unknown. MiXCR, run by TCRdb on the multiplex PCR reads, gives a single entry per CDR3 protein. The top ten hold under 1.2% of the sample, which has more than 250,000 distinct CDR3 sequences, 30% seen once. Samples came from axillary lymph nodes draining the breast cancer. The source of this sequence is a female donor with breast cancer. Some clones in this sample may be carry-over from other donors' samples. The chain employs TRBV7-2 and TRBJ2-7, with a possible D match to TRBD1 (6 bases). Sequencing used axillary lymph node tissue. Here the CDR3 DNA reads TGTGCCAGCAGCATCCAACAGGGATTAGGAACCTACGAGCAGTACTTC. This sequence encodes CASSIQQGLGTYEQYF.